Following are 5 T cell receptor beta chains from one sample sequenced in a study of CD8 T cells in Susac syndrome. An input of roughly 0.5 to 1 ug of RNA was subjected to reverse transcription using random hexamers. TCRdb reprocessed the immunoSEQ multiplex PCR reads with MiXCR, giving one entry per CDR3 protein. Of under 250,000 distinct CDR3 sequences listed, around 95% are singletons. The sequenced material came from CD4+ T cells from PBMCs. The receptors stem from a human donor with multiple sclerosis.

This chain uses TRBV20-1 with TRBJ2-6; the D is unclear. Looked up from germline, CDR1 is DFQATT and CDR2 is SNEGSKA (reference sequence). The V end lost 5 bases, the J end lost 0 bases, and 11 bases lay between the germline ends. The CDR3 is 15 amino acids. As DNA, the CDR3 is TGCAGTGCTCCCCTCCCGGACTCTGGGGCCAACGTCCTGACTTTC. Translated, it gives CSAPLPDSGANVLTF.

CDR3 sequence: CASSRDFTSGNTIYF. CDR3 coding DNA: TGTGCCAGCAGCCGGGACTTCACCTCTGGAAACACCATATATTTT. This chain joins TRBV3-1 and TRBJ1-3; D perhaps matches TRBD1 (5 bases). This CDR3 spans 15 amino acids. Trimming left V 4 bases short and J 0 bases short, with 10 bases between. The germline gives CDR1 LGHDT, CDR2 YNNKEL (reference sequence).

This clonotype was seen once. This chain joins TRBV27 and TRBJ2-4; the match to TRBD1 covers 12 bases. The germline V gene encodes CDR1 MNHEY and CDR2 SMNVEV (reference sequence). This CDR3 is built from 17 residues. Unmatched junction bases numbered 9, after V lost 0 bases and J lost 9 bases. The CDR3 nucleotides are TGTGCCAGCAGTTTATCGCGAGGGACAGGGGGCGCGGTCATTCAGTACTTC. This codes for CASSLSRGTGGAVIQYF.

V usage is TRBV6-2 or TRBV6-3 and J usage is TRBJ1-1; the D is unclear. CDR3 length equals 13 residues. Deletions cut 2 bases from V and 0 bases from J, with 4 bases between. Per germline, CDR1 MNHEY and CDR2 SVGEGT. CDR3 residues: CASSYPLNTEAFF. In DNA form, the CDR3 reads TGTGCCAGCAGTTACCCCCTGAACACTGAAGCTTTCTTT.

This clonotype came up once. The chain links TRBV27 to TRBJ2-6; D gene uncertain. The ends were cut back, 2 bases at V and 4 bases at J, with 9 bases in the middle. Germline CDR1 reads MNHEY; CDR2 reads SMNVEV (reference sequence). The CDR3 sequence is 15 residues long. The CDR3 protein is CASSLVGSGANVLTF. Here the CDR3 DNA reads TGTGCCAGCAGTTTAGTAGGGTCCGGGGCCAACGTCCTGACTTTC.